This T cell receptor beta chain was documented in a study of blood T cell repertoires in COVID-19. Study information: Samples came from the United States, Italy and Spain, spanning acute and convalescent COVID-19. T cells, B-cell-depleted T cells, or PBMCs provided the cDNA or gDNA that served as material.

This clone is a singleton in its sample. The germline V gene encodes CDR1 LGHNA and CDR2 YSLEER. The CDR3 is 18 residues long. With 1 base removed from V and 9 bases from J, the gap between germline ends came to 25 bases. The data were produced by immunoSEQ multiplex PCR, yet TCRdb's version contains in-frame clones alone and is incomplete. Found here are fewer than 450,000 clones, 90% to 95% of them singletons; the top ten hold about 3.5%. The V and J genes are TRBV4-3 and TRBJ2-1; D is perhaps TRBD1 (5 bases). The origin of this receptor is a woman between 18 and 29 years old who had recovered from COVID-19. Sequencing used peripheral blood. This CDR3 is CASSQVRSRAAWDGEQFF. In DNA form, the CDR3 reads TGCGCCAGCAGCCAAGTGCGCAGCAGGGCTGCGTGGGATGGTGAGCAGTTCTTC.